The 12 T cell receptor beta chains given below trace back to one sample, sequenced in a study of control samples from healthy donors and cancer patients. The repertoire was sequenced with immunoSEQ multiplex PCR; TCRdb's copy has only in-frame clones and lacks some. The profile shows 95,000 to 150,000 clones, around 89% of them singletons. The sequencing sample was made of blood. The receptors here all came from a man aged 35-49 years in good health.

CDR3 protein: CSASNFGTGVRGYTF. DNA for the CDR3: TGCAGTGCTAGTAATTTCGGGACAGGGGTTAGGGGCTACACCTTC. V gene TRBV20-1 combines with J gene TRBJ1-2; 10 bases line up with TRBD1. This CDR3 is 15 amino acids long. Germline loops: CDR1 DFQATT, CDR2 SNEGSKA (reference sequence). J gave up 8 bases and V 3 bases, and 12 bases lay outside the gene matches.

V usage is TRBV29-1 and J usage is TRBJ2-3; 9 nucleotides match TRBD2. Looked up from germline, CDR1 is SQVTM and CDR2 is ANQGSEA. The CDR3 is 16 residues long. V was clipped by 1 base and J by 2 bases; unmatched bases: 7. The CDR3: CSVEVGLAGFTDTQYF. In DNA, the CDR3 is TGCAGCGTTGAAGTGGGGCTAGCGGGGTTCACAGATACGCAGTATTTT.

This CDR3 is CASSPEADTQYF. The CDR3 bases are TGTGCCAGCAGCCCAGAGGCAGATACGCAGTATTTT. The V and J genes are TRBV5-5 and TRBJ2-3; D is undetermined. Deletions cut 4 bases from V and 4 bases from J, with 7 bases between. Germline CDR1 is SGHKS and CDR2 is YYEKEE (reference sequence). The length of the CDR3 is 12 residues.

The V call is TRBV24-1, the J call TRBJ1-5, with 8 positions matching TRBD1. The junction had 10 bases not matched to a gene; V was cut back by 5 bases and J by 2 bases. The CDR3 runs to 17 residues. Germline V gene sequence: CDR1 KGHDR, CDR2 SFDVKD. The CDR3, as DNA: TGTGCCACCAGTGCCGGGACAGGCGGGTTCGGCAATCAGCCCCAGCATTTT. Translating gives CATSAGTGGFGNQPQHF.

The chain is built from TRBV4-1 and TRBJ2-3; D possibly corresponds to TRBD2 (7 bases). Germline V lookup: CDR1 MGHRA, CDR2 YSYEKL. The CDR3 is made up of 16 amino acids. Trimming shortened V by 3 bases and J by 1 base, and 14 bases separated the two germline ends. The CDR3 loop reads CASSQTRGRGTDTQYF. CDR3 bases: TGCGCCAGCAGCCAGACGAGGGGGAGGGGCACAGATACGCAGTATTTT.

The chain has TRBV15 and TRBJ2-7; no firm D call. V lost 0 bases and J lost 2, with 14 bases in between. The V gene's germline CDR1 is LNHNV and CDR2 YYDKDF (reference sequence). This CDR3 region has 16 residues. The CDR3 DNA reads as TGTGCCACCAGCAGAGATGCCGGGTTCCTGACCTACGAGCAGTACTTC. It yields the protein CATSRDAGFLTYEQYF.

The rearrangement uses TRBV24-1 and TRBJ2-3, with 8 bases identical to TRBD2. Trimming took 3 bases from V and 3 from J; bases not matched to a gene: 13. The CDR3 length is 18 residues. CDR1 is KGHDR and CDR2 is SFDVKD in the germline V gene. The CDR3 spells CATSDPMGGLAGTDTQYF. The CDR3, as DNA: TGTGCCACCAGTGATCCGATGGGTGGTTTAGCGGGGACAGATACGCAGTATTTT.

This rearrangement joins TRBV19 to TRBJ2-1, with D possibly TRBD2 on 5 matching bases. Between the trimmed V and J ends, which lost 5 bases and 3 bases, there was a span of 17 bases. Looked up from germline, CDR1 is LNHDA and CDR2 is SQIVND (reference sequence). There are 16 residues in the CDR3. The CDR3 nucleotides read TGTGCCAGTAGTTCCAGAAACGAGCGGATCTACAATGAGCAGTTCTTC. Translated, it gives CASSSRNERIYNEQFF.

This clone appeared once. The genes are TRBV5-1 and TRBJ1-1; D gene uncertain. The germline gives CDR1 SGHRS, CDR2 YFSETQ. The V end lost 2 bases, the J end lost 1 base, and 6 bases lay between the germline ends. This CDR3 is 13 amino acids long. Written as DNA, the CDR3 is TGCGCCAGCAGCTTAACACAGAACACTGAAGCTTTCTTT. Protein: CASSLTQNTEAFF.

The chain links TRBV28 to TRBJ1-1; D ambiguous. The CDR3 length is 11 residues. Germline loops: CDR1 MDHEN, CDR2 SYDVKM. The germline V and J ends were trimmed by 5 bases and 4 bases, with 5 bases remaining between them. The CDR3 is CASSALTEAFF. The CDR3 nucleotides are TGTGCCAGCAGTGCACTCACTGAAGCTTTCTTT.

This clone was picked up one time. This chain links TRBV4-1 with TRBJ1-2; D is perhaps TRBD1 (6 bases). This CDR3 comprises 15 residues. V was shortened by 2 bases and J by 4 bases, with 14 bases between the two germline ends. Germline CDR1 and CDR2: MGHRA and YSYEKL. The DNA for the CDR3 is TGCGCCAGCAGCCAAACCCTGGACAGCTTCTATGGCTACACCTTC. Residues: CASSQTLDSFYGYTF.

J is TRBJ2-3 and V is TRBV7-9; weak D call: TRBD2 (5 bases). CDR1 SEHNR and CDR2 FQNEAQ come from the germline V gene (reference sequence). This CDR3 contains 16 residues. Trimming left V 5 bases short and J 6 bases short, with 21 bases between. The CDR3 region has the DNA TGTGCCAGCAGCCCAACACCGGGATATAGCGCCGATACGCAGTATTTT. Its translation is CASSPTPGYSADTQYF.